These 18 T cell receptor beta chains were sequenced from one sample in a study of T cell repertoires in cytomegalovirus infection. TCRdb recomputed calls from the reads with MiXCR, one row per CDR3 protein. Of some 270,000 distinct CDR3 sequences listed, roughly a fifth are singletons. What these receptors recognize is not known. The specimen comprised cultured PBMCs, sampled from culture after CMV antigen stimulation. The receptors were sampled from a human donor in good health (CMV status not recorded). Some clones in this sample may be carry-over from other donors' samples.

The chain carries TRBV9 and TRBJ2-1; a weak D match, TRBD2 (6 bases). The CDR3 extends over 15 amino acids. The germline V and J ends were trimmed by 3 bases and 4 bases, with 14 bases remaining between them. Germline assignment: CDR1 SGDLS and CDR2 YYNGEE. In DNA form, the CDR3 reads TGTGCCAGCAGCGCGGGACTTCAGGGTTACAATGAGCAGTTCTTC. Translation gives CASSAGLQGYNEQFF.

The table lists this clonotype with many counts. The V and J genes are TRBV7-2 and TRBJ2-1; perhaps TRBD2 as D (6 bases). The ends were cut back, 4 bases at V and 10 bases at J, with 14 bases in the middle. CDR1 is SGHTA and CDR2 is FQGNSA in the germline V gene. CDR3 length: 13 residues. Written as DNA, the CDR3 is TGTGCCAGCAGCTCGGGGCCTGGGAGGGAGCAGTTCTTC. Translating gives CASSSGPGREQFF.

The chain carries TRBV5-4 and TRBJ2-3, with D possibly TRBD2 on 5 matching bases. CDR1 and CDR2 (germline): SGHNT, YYREEE (reference sequence). The length of the CDR3 is 15 residues. Trimming pared 3 bases from V and 2 bases from J, leaving 13 bases between. The CDR3, as DNA: TGTGCCAGCAGCTGGGCGGGCCTCCCCACAGATACGCAGTATTTT. It encodes CASSWAGLPTDTQYF.

This clonotype was observed many times. The rearrangement uses TRBV11-2 and TRBJ2-5; 7 bases fit TRBD1. The CDR3 runs to 14 residues. With V trimmed by 4 bases and J by 5 bases, 7 bases remained unmatched. CDR1 is SGHAT, CDR2 FQNNGV, per germline. The CDR3 coding sequence is TGTGCCAGCAGCTACAACAGGGGCGCGGAGACCCAGTACTTC. Protein: CASSYNRGAETQYF.

J is TRBJ2-7 and V is TRBV19, with TRBD1 matching over 8 bases. CDR3 length: 12 amino acids. From germline, CDR1 is LNHDA and CDR2 SQIVND (reference sequence). Losses at the gene ends were 7 bases for V and 3 bases for J; bases not matched to a gene: 2. CDR3 sequence reads: CASTDRGYEQYF. CDR3 DNA: TGTGCCAGTACCGACAGGGGCTACGAGCAGTACTTC.

This chain uses TRBV24-1 with TRBJ2-5; 10 positions agree with TRBD1. Trimming took 7 bases from V and 5 from J; bases not matched to a gene: 12. CDR1 is KGHDR, CDR2 SFDVKD, per germline. The CDR3 has 16 amino acids. This CDR3 reads CATSPPGQGTPETQYF. As DNA, the CDR3 is TGTGCCACCAGCCCTCCGGGACAGGGGACTCCGGAGACCCAGTACTTC.

This clonotype was observed many times. The chain is built from TRBV7-8 and TRBJ2-2; 8 positions agree with TRBD1. The CDR3 totals 16 residues. V dropped 7 bases and J dropped 2; count of bases not matched to a gene: 9. Germline CDR1 reads SGHVS; CDR2 reads FQNEAQ. CDR3 protein: CASNRRTGINTGELFF. Here the CDR3 DNA reads TGTGCCAGCAACCGTAGGACAGGGATTAACACCGGGGAGCTGTTTTTT.

In its sample, this clonotype was seen a few times. V is TRBV12-3 or TRBV12-4 and J is TRBJ2-3; 12 bases fit TRBD2. The CDR3 spans 17 residues. After removal of 2 bases from V and 7 bases from J, the junction contained 10 bases not matched to a gene. The CDR3 sequence: CASSLPGTSGWRYTQYF. DNA of the CDR3: TGTGCCAGCAGTTTACCAGGGACTAGCGGGTGGAGGTATACGCAGTATTTT.

This clonotype has a count of ten or more. V is TRBV5-8 and J is TRBJ1-3, with D perhaps matching TRBD1 (5 bases). CDR3 length equals 14 residues. Deletions cut 5 bases from V and 4 bases from J, with 13 bases between. Per germline, CDR1 SGHTS and CDR2 YDEGEE. CDR3 sequence (DNA): TGTGCCAGCAGTCCAGGGTGGTCCGGAAACACCATATATTTT. Residues: CASSPGWSGNTIYF. The full variable domain, completed using reference TRBV5-8 and TRBJ1-3, is EAGVTQSPTHLIKTRGQQATLRCSPISGHTSVYWYQQALGLGLQFLLWYDEGEERNRGNFPPRFSGRQFPNYSSELNVNALELEDSALYLCASSPGWSGNTIYFGEGSWLTVV.

This clonotype appeared many times. The rearrangement uses TRBV7-2 and TRBJ2-7; TRBD2 matches 7 bases. Germline trimming cut 0 bases from V and 4 bases from J; bases unmatched to any gene: 6. The CDR3 contains 15 residues. Germline CDR1 SGHTA, CDR2 FQGNSA. The CDR3 loop is CASSLAGLIKYEQYF. CDR3 DNA sequence: TGTGCCAGCAGCTTAGCGGGACTAATTAAGTACGAGCAGTACTTC.

This clonotype was seen only a few times. This may be a read error, as it is one base from a much larger clone. CDR3 loop: CASTFSWATDTQYF. The CDR3 DNA reads TGTGCCAGCACCTTCTCGTGGGCCACAGATACGCAGTATTTT. The genes are TRBV12-3 or TRBV12-4 and TRBJ2-3; D is unresolved. The CDR3 runs 14 residues. Trimming shortened V by 7 bases and J by 2 bases, and 13 bases separated the two germline ends.

This clonotype was seen a few times. The gene calls are TRBV9 and TRBJ2-5, with 9 bases that match TRBD2. V trimming: 0 bases; J trimming: 1 base; junction bases outside the gene matches: 4. This CDR3 contains 16 residues. Per germline, CDR1 SGDLS and CDR2 YYNGEE. The CDR3 reads CASSVEGGGGQETQYF. For the CDR3, the DNA is TGTGCCAGCAGCGTAGAGGGCGGGGGGGGCCAAGAGACCCAGTACTTC.

Ten or more counts support this clonotype. The chain combines TRBV29-1 with TRBJ1-1; D is ambiguous. This CDR3 comprises 13 residues. CDR1 and CDR2 (germline): SQVTM, ANQGSEA. The V end was cut by 5 bases, the J end by 7 bases, with 17 bases between. The CDR3 coding sequence is TGCAGCGTTTTAGTAGGACCAGGCAGTGAAGCTTTCTTT. It specifies CSVLVGPGSEAFF.

This clonotype appeared a few times. The chain links TRBV29-1 to TRBJ1-2, with 9 nucleotides matching TRBD1. Germline V CDR1 and CDR2: SQVTM, ANQGSEA. The CDR3 has 16 amino acids. With 7 bases clipped from V and 2 bases from J, the junction kept 14 bases outside the gene matches. CDR3 loop: CSARSPTGGSNYGYTF. The CDR3, as DNA: TGCAGCGCCCGGTCTCCAACAGGGGGCTCGAACTATGGCTACACCTTC.

This clonotype appeared a few times. In DNA, the CDR3 is TGTGCCAGTACGGCAGTCAAGCCAGATACGCAGTATTTT. Amino acids: CASTAVKPDTQYF. This chain uses TRBV28 with TRBJ2-3; D gene unclear. The germline CDR1 and CDR2 sequences are MDHEN and SYDVKM. The V and J ends lost 9 bases and 4 bases respectively, with 14 bases between them. The CDR3 totals 13 residues.

Many counts were recorded for this clonotype. V is TRBV19 and J is TRBJ1-3; D is ambiguous. Trimming cost V 6 bases and J 0 bases, with 12 bases left between them. CDR1 is LNHDA and CDR2 is SQIVND in the germline V gene (reference sequence). CDR3 length: 15 residues. The CDR3 sequence: CASSPDFDSGNTIYF. CDR3 bases: TGTGCCAGTAGCCCGGACTTTGACTCTGGAAACACCATATATTTT.

This clonotype has at least ten counts. This rearrangement joins TRBV7-2 to TRBJ2-5, with D hard to call. Trimming pared 4 bases from V and 4 bases from J, leaving 7 bases between. Germline values: CDR1 SGHTA, CDR2 FQGNSA. The CDR3 is 12 amino acids. CDR3 sequence: CASSSARETQYF. The CDR3 nucleotides are TGTGCCAGCAGCTCAGCCCGAGAGACCCAGTACTTC.

This clonotype was seen repeatedly, ten times or more. V usage is TRBV24-1 and J usage is TRBJ2-2; D remains ambiguous. Trimming cost V 3 bases and J 6 bases, with 10 bases left between them. This CDR3 comprises 14 residues. Germline V gives CDR1 KGHDR, CDR2 SFDVKD. The CDR3 DNA reads as TGTGCCACCAGTGATCCGCCTAGAGCCGGGGAGCTGTTTTTT. Translated: CATSDPPRAGELFF.